The 6 T cell receptor beta chains below were found in one sample sequenced in a study of blood T cell repertoires in COVID-19. Only in-frame clones appear in the TCRdb table, and some are missing; sequencing was by immunoSEQ multiplex PCR. The table includes 90,000 to 120,000 clones, about four fifths detected once. Sequencing input: peripheral blood. The receptors come from a human donor in a cohort sampled during active COVID-19.

This clone was counted a single time. The chain employs TRBV28 and TRBJ2-2, with TRBD2 matching 11 bases. The germline V gene encodes CDR1 MDHEN and CDR2 SYDVKM. Trimming cost V 2 bases and J 4 bases; bases outside gene matches: 3. This CDR3 spans 16 amino acids. This CDR3 is CASSLGLAGGTGELFF. CDR3 nucleotides: TGTGCCAGCAGTTTAGGGCTAGCGGGAGGCACCGGGGAGCTGTTTTTT.

The rearrangement joins TRBV5-6 to TRBJ2-1; possibly TRBD1 for D (5 bases). V lost 4 bases and J lost 6, with 14 bases in between. This CDR3 has 14 amino acids. Germline-derived CDR1 and CDR2 are SGHDT and YYEEEE. As DNA, the CDR3 is TGTGCCAGCAGCCGGGCCACAGGCGCCAATGAGCAGTTCTTC. Protein: CASSRATGANEQFF.

The chain carries TRBV30 and TRBJ2-7; 9 nucleotides agree with TRBD1. Germline V gene data show CDR1 as GTSNPN and CDR2 as SVGIG (reference sequence). The J segment lost 4 bases and the V segment lost 1 base, leaving 8 bases of the junction unmatched. The CDR3 sequence is 15 residues long. Written as DNA, the CDR3 is TGTGCCTGGAGTGGTACCGGGACAGGGTTGTACGAGCAGTACTTC. This codes for CAWSGTGTGLYEQYF. Looking up the rest from reference TRBV30 and TRBJ2-7 gives the full variable domain: SQTIHQWPATLVQPVGSPLSLECTVEGTSNPNLYWYRQAAGRGLQLLFYSVGIGQISSEVPQNLSASRPQDRQFILSSKKLLLSDSGFYLCAWSGTGTGLYEQYFGPGTRLTVT.

V and J are TRBV7-2 and TRBJ1-4, with TRBD1 matching 7 bases. V was pared by 1 base and J by 4 bases, with 6 bases of the junction left unmatched. The CDR3 consists of 16 residues. Germline assignment: CDR1 SGHTA and CDR2 FQGNSA. CDR3 protein: CASSLGRGLVNEKLFF. The CDR3 DNA reads TGTGCCAGCAGCTTAGGAAGGGGGCTGGTTAATGAAAAACTGTTTTTT.

The V call is TRBV24-1, the J call TRBJ1-1; 7 bases fit TRBD1. CDR1 and CDR2 from the germline V gene are KGHDR and SFDVKD. The CDR3 contains 13 residues. V shed 7 bases and J 8 bases; nucleotides not matched to a gene: 9. The CDR3 nucleotides read TGTGCCACCAGAAACAACAGGGGTTTAGAAGCTTTCTTT. It encodes CATRNNRGLEAFF.

This sequence joins TRBV18 and TRBJ2-1; 10 nucleotides agree with TRBD1. Losses at the gene ends were 6 bases for V and 8 bases for J; bases not matched to a gene: 10. The germline V gene has CDR1 KGHSH and CDR2 LQKENI. This CDR3 has 15 amino acids. DNA of the CDR3: TGTGCCAGCTCCGGCCCGGGACAGGGGTTGGATGAGCAGTTCTTC. It is translated as CASSGPGQGLDEQFF. Full variable domain (remainder filled in from reference TRBV18 and TRBJ2-1): NAGVMQNPRHLVRRRGQEARLRCSPMKGHSHVYWYRQLPEEGLKFMVYLQKENIIDESGMPKERFSAEFPKEGPSILRIQQVVRGDSAAYFCASSGPGQGLDEQFFGPGTRLTVL.